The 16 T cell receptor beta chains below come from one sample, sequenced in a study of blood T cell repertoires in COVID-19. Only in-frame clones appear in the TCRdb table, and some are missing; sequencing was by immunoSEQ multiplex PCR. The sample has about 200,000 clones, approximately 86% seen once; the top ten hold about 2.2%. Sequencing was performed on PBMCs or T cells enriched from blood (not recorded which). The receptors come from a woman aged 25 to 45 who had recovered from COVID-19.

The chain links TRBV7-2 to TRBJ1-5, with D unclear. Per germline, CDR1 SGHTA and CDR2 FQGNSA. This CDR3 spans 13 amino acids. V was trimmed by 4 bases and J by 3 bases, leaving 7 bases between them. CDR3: CASSSILNQPQHF. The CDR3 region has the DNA TGTGCCAGCAGCTCTATCCTCAATCAGCCCCAGCATTTT. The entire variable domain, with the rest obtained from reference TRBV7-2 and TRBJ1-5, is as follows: GAGVSQSPSNKVTEKGKDVELRCDPISGHTALYWYRQSLGQGLEFLIYFQGNSAPDKSGLPSDRFSAERTGGSVSTLTIQRTQQEDSAVYLCASSSILNQPQHFGDGTRLSIL.

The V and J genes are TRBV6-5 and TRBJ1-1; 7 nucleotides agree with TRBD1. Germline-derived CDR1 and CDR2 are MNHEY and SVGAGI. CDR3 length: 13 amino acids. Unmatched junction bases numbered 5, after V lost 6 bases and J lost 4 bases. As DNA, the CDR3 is TGTGCCAGCAGACGACAGGGAGGCACTGAAGCTTTCTTT. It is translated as CASRRQGGTEAFF.

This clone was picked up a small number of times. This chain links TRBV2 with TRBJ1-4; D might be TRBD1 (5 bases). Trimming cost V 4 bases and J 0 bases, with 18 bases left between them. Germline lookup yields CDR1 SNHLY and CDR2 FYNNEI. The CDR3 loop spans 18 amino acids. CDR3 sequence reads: CASSVLPGQQATNEKLFF. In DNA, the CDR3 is TGTGCCAGCAGTGTGCTACCAGGACAACAGGCAACTAATGAAAAACTGTTTTTT.

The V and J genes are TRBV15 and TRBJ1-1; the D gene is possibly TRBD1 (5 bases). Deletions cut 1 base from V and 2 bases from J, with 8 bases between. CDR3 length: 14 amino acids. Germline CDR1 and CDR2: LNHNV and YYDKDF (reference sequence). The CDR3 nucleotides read TGTGCCACCAGCAGAGGCAGGGTTAACACTGAAGCTTTCTTT. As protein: CATSRGRVNTEAFF. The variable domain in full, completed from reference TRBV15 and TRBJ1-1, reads DAMVIQNPRYQVTQFGKPVTLSCSQTLNHNVMYWYQQKSSQAPKLLFHYYDKDFNNEADTPDNFQSRRPNTSFCFLDIRSPGLGDTAMYLCATSRGRVNTEAFFGQGTRLTVV.

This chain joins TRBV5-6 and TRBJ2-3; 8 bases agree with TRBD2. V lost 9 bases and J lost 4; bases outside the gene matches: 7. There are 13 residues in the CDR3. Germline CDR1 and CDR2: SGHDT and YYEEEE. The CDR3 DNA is TGTGCCACTCGAGCGGGAGCGGCAGATACGCAGTATTTT. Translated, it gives CATRAGAADTQYF.

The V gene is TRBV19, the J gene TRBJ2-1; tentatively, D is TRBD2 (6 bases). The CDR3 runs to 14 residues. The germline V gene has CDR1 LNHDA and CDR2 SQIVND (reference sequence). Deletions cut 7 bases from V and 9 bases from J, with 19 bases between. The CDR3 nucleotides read TGTGCCAGTACCCGTCGGGACTTCTCCTCTGAGCAGTTCTTC. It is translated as CASTRRDFSSEQFF.

In DNA form, the CDR3 reads TGTGCCAGCAGCCCCGGACAGGGGAGGTTTGGCTACACCTTC. Protein: CASSPGQGRFGYTF. The J gene is TRBJ1-2, the V gene TRBV7-3; 9 bases fit TRBD1. The CDR3 has 14 amino acids. Trimming removed 5 bases from V and 7 bases from J; junction bases left unmatched: 8. The germline gives CDR1 SGHTA, CDR2 FQGTGA.

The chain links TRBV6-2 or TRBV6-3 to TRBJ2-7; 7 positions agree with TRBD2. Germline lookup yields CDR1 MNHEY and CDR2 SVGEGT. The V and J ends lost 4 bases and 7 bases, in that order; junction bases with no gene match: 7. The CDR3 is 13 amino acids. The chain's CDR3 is CASSSYSGREQYF. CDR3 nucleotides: TGTGCCAGCAGTTCTTATAGCGGGCGGGAGCAGTACTTC.

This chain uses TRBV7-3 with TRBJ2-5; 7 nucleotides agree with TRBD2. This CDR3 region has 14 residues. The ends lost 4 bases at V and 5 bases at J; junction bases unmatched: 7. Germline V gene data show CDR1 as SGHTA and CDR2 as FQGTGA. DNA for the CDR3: TGTGCCAGCAGCTATGCGGGAGCGAAGGAGACCCAGTACTTC. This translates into CASSYAGAKETQYF.

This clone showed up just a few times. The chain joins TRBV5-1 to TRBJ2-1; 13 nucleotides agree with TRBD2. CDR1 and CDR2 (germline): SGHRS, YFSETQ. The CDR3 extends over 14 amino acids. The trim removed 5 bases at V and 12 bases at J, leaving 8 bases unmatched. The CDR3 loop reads CASRGLAGSEAQFF. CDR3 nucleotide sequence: TGCGCCAGCAGGGGACTAGCGGGGTCAGAGGCGCAGTTCTTC.

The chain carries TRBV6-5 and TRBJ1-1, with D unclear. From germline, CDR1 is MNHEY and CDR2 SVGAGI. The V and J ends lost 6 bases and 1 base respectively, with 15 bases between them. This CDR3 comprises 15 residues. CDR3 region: CASSHPRRGNTEAFF. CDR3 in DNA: TGTGCCAGCAGCCATCCCCGGCGCGGGAACACTGAAGCTTTCTTT.

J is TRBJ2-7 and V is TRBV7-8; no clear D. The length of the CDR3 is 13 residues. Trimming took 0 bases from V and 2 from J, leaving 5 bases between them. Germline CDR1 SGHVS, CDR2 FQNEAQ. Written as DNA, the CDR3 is TGTGCCAGCAGCTTAGCTCCAACCTACGAGCAGTACTTC. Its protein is CASSLAPTYEQYF.

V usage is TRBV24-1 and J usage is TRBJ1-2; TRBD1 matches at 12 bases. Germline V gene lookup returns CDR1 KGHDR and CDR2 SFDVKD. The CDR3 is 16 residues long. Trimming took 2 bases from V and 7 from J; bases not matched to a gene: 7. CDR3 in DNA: TGTGCCACCAGTGATTGGGGACAGGGGGCCTGGGGTGGCTACACCTTC. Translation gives CATSDWGQGAWGGYTF.

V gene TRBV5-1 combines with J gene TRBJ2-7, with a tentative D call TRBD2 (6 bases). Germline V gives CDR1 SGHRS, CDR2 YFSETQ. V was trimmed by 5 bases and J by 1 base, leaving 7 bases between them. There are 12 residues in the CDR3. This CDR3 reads CASSGTSYEQYF. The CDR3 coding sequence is TGCGCCAGCAGTGGGACTTCCTACGAGCAGTACTTC. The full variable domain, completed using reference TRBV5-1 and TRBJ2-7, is KAGVTQTPRYLIKTRGQQVTLSCSPISGHRSVSWYQQTPGQGLQFLFEYFSETQRNKGNFPGRFSGRQFSNSRSEMNVSTLELGDSALYLCASSGTSYEQYFGPGTRLTVT.

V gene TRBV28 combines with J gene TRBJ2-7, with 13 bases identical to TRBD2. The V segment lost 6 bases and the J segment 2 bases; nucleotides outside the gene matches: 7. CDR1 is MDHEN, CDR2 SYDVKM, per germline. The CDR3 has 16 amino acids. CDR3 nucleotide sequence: TGTGCCAGCAGAACCCCAACTAGCGGGAGGGCCTACGAGCAGTACTTC. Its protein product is CASRTPTSGRAYEQYF.

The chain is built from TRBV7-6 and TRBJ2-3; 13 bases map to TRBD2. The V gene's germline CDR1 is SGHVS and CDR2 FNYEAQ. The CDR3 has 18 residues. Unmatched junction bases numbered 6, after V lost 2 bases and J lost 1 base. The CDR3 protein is CASSLTRLAGGRTDTQYF. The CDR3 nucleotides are TGTGCCAGCAGCTTAACCAGACTAGCGGGAGGCCGCACAGATACGCAGTATTTT.